The table lists the clone carrying this T cell receptor (beta chain) with a few counts. Its matching antigen is unknown. Original methodology: ImmunoSEQ yielded junction-only sequences lacking quality scores, so filtering differed. Assay used: immunoSEQ multiplex PCR; TCRdb lists only in-frame clones, some missing. V and J calls and clone size are those listed in that table; D and trimming were worked out from the DNA. This sample has roughly 720,000 clones, with around 90% found just once. The data stem from a study of shared clonotypes between healthy human individuals. The CDR3 runs 13 residues. Deletions cut 11 bases from V and 10 bases from J, with 21 bases between. Germline V gene sequence: CDR1 ENHRY, CDR2 SYGVKD. The study's findings and limits: The authors sampled blood alone, and tissue repertoires likely differ. The study generally estimated greater richness for naive than memory subsets. Deeper or shallower sequencing was expected to change how clonotypes are shared among donors.

This chain links TRBV10-3 with TRBJ1-5; no definite D call. The specimen sequenced was memory CD8+ T cells from PBMCs. The subset: CD45RO+ cells pooled with CCR7-negative TemRA cells. This receptor was taken from a man aged 18-30 years in good health. Some clones in this sample may be carry-over from other donors' samples. CDR3 in DNA: TGTGCCCATTCTTTAGGAGGGTCTAACCCCCAGCATTTT. This encodes CAHSLGGSNPQHF.